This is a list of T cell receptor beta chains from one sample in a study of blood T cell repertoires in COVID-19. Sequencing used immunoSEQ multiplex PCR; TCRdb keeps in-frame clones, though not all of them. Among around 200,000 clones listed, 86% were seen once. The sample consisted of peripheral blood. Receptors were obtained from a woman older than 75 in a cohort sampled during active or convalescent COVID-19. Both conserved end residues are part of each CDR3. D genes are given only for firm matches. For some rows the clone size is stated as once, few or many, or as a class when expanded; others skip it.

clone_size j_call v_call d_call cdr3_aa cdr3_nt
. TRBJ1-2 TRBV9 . CASSVGLGGPTSNYGYTF TGTGCCAGCAGCGTAGGGCTGGGCGGGCCAACCTCTAACTATGGCTACACCTTC
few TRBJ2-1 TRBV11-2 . CASSLDLGYSYNEQFF TGTGCCAGCAGCTTAGATCTCGGGTACTCCTACAATGAGCAGTTCTTC
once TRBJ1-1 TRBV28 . CASSLVMNTEAFF TGTGCCAGCAGCCTAGTGATGAACACTGAAGCTTTCTTT
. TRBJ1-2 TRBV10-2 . CASSDIDRNGYTF TGCGCCAGCAGCGACATCGACAGGAATGGCTACACCTTC
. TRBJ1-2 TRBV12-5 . CASGFAGGYGYTF TGTGCTAGTGGTTTTGCAGGAGGCTATGGCTACACCTTC
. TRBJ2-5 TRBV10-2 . CASRFAAEETQYF TGCGCCAGCCGCTTTGCGGCAGAAGAGACCCAGTACTTC
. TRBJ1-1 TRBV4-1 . CASSHLGQDRKTRFEAFF TGCGCCAGCAGCCATCTTGGGCAGGACAGAAAGACCCGGTTTGAAGCTTTCTTT
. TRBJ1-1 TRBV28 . CASRGHTGFNTEAFF TGTGCCAGCAGGGGGCACACAGGGTTTAACACTGAAGCTTTCTTT
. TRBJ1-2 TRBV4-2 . CASSLQGSYGYTF TGTGCCAGCAGCCTACAGGGAAGCTATGGCTACACCTTC
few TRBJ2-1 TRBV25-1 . CASSDIVEQFF TGTGCCAGCAGTGATATAGTTGAGCAGTTCTTC
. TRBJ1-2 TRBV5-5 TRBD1 CASRPGTPNTGDRYTF TGTGCCAGCAGGCCCGGGACTCCCAATACAGGGGATCGCTACACCTTC
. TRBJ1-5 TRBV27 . CATKQQANSNQPQHF TGTGCCACCAAACAACAAGCGAATAGCAATCAGCCCCAGCATTTT
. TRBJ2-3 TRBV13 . CASSDSRGTDTQYF TGTGCCAGCAGCGACAGTCGGGGGACAGATACGCAGTATTTT
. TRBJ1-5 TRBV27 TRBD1 CASSLRGQGQPQHF TGTGCCAGCAGTTTACGGGGACAGGGTCAGCCCCAGCATTTT
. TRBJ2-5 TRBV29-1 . CSGRGNVGETQYF TGCAGCGGAAGGGGGAACGTCGGGGAGACCCAGTACTTC
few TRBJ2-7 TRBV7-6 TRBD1 CASSSGQGNYEQYF TGTGCCAGCAGCTCGGGACAGGGTAACTACGAGCAGTACTTC
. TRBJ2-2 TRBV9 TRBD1 CASSVTGFGGELFF TGTGCCAGCAGCGTGACAGGGTTTGGCGGGGAGCTGTTTTTT
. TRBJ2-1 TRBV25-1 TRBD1 CASSETGGGLEQFF TGTGCCAGCAGTGAGACAGGGGGGGGACTTGAGCAGTTCTTC
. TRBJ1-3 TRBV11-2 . CASSPGVASGNTIYF TGTGCCAGCAGCCCCGGGGTAGCATCTGGAAACACCATATATTTT
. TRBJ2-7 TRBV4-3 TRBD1 CASSQEISGQSYEQYF TGCGCCAGCAGCCAAGAAATTTCGGGACAGTCCTACGAGCAGTACTTC
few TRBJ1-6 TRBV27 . CASSFWQADSYNSPLHF TGTGCCAGCAGTTTTTGGCAGGCCGACTCCTATAATTCACCCCTCCACTTT
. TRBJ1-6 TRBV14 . CASSQSGIGATLHF TGTGCCAGCAGCCAATCCGGGATCGGTGCCACCCTCCACTTT
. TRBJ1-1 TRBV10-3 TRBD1 CAIKQGATSMNTEAFF TGTGCCATCAAACAGGGGGCGACCTCAATGAACACTGAAGCTTTCTTT
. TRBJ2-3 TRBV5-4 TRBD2 CASSARGVLTDTQYF TGTGCCAGCAGCGCGCGGGGGGTATTGACAGATACGCAGTATTTT
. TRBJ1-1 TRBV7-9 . CASSRTVNTEAFF TGTGCCAGCAGCCGGACAGTGAACACTGAAGCTTTCTTT
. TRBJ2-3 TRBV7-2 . CASSYGWDFDTQYF TGTGCCAGCAGCTACGGATGGGACTTTGATACGCAGTATTTT
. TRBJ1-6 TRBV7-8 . CASLYSYNSPLHF TGTGCCAGCCTCTACTCCTATAATTCACCCCTCCACTTT
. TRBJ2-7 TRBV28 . CASHNRDFPYEQYF TGTGCCAGCCATAACCGGGACTTTCCCTACGAGCAGTACTTC
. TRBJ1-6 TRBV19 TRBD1 CASSRTGGFLNSPLHF TGTGCCAGTAGTAGGACAGGAGGTTTCCTTAATTCACCCCTCCACTTT
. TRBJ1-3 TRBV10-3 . CAISGGGHSGNTIYF TGTGCCATCAGTGGGGGGGGACACTCTGGAAACACCATATATTTT
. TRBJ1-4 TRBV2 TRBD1 CASSEAGTGNEKLFF TGTGCCAGCAGTGAAGCTGGGACAGGGAATGAAAAACTGTTTTTT
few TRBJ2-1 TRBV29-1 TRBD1 CSVARTGSSYNEQFF TGCAGCGTTGCTCGGACAGGAAGCTCCTACAATGAGCAGTTCTTC
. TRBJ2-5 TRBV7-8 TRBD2 CASSLLSFGSGGIGETQYF TGTGCCAGCAGCTTATTGTCTTTTGGTAGCGGGGGGATAGGGGAGACCCAGTACTTC
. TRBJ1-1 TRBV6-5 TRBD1 CASSSGGHHFEAFF TGTGCCAGCAGTTCAGGGGGCCACCACTTTGAAGCTTTCTTT
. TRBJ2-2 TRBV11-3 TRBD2 CASVTTWAGTSGTGELFF TGTGCCAGCGTAACTACCTGGGCCGGGACTAGCGGCACCGGGGAGCTGTTTTTT
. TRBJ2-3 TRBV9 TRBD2 CASSPRGGIAGLQADTQYF TGTGCCAGCAGCCCCAGGGGAGGGATAGCGGGACTACAGGCAGATACGCAGTATTTT
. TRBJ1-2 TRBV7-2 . CASSSRTNFYGYTF TGTGCCAGCAGCTCCCGGACTAACTTCTATGGCTACACCTTC
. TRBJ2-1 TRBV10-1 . CASSESSGVNEQFF TGCGCCAGCAGTGAGTCGTCAGGGGTGAATGAGCAGTTCTTC
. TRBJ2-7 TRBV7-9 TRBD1 CASSRTWDRGADYEQYF TGTGCCAGCAGCCGGACTTGGGACAGGGGGGCCGACTACGAGCAGTACTTC
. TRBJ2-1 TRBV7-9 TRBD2 CASSSRLAVTWGNEQFF TGTGCCAGCAGCTCGAGACTAGCAGTAACTTGGGGGAATGAGCAGTTCTTC
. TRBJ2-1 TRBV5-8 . CASSQISGNEQFF TGTGCCAGCAGCCAAATTAGTGGCAATGAGCAGTTCTTC
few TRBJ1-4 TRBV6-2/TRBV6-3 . CASSSNDRSEKLFF TGTGCCAGCAGTTCCAACGACAGGAGTGAAAAACTGTTTTTT
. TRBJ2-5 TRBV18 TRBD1 CASSPLTGVQETQYF TGTGCCAGCTCACCCCTCACAGGGGTTCAAGAGACCCAGTACTTC
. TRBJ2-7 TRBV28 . CASRGKTYEQYF TGTGCCAGCAGGGGCAAAACCTACGAGCAGTACTTC
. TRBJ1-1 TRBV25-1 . CASSESLPGGTEAFF TGTGCCAGCAGTGAATCGCTCCCCGGAGGCACTGAAGCTTTCTTT
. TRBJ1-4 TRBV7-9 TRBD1 CASSTWDRGSEKLFF TGTGCCAGCAGCACCTGGGACAGGGGGAGCGAAAAACTGTTTTTT
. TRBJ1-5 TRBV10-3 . CAISESRVRGNQPQHF TGTGCCATCAGTGAGTCGAGGGTTCGGGGCAATCAGCCCCAGCATTTT
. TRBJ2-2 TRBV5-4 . CASSRGYRVDTGELFF TGTGCCAGCAGCCGAGGGTATAGGGTGGACACCGGGGAGCTGTTTTTT
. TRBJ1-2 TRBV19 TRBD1 CASWTGSPYGYTF TGTGCCAGTTGGACAGGAAGCCCCTATGGCTACACCTTC
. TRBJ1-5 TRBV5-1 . CASSRAGPHQPQHF TGCGCCAGCAGCCGGGCAGGGCCCCATCAGCCCCAGCATTTT
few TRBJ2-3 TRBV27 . CASSPRLQGGGDTQYF TGTGCCAGCAGCCCTAGACTCCAGGGTGGAGGGGATACGCAGTATTTT
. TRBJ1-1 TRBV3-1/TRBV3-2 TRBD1 CASRGQGKPEAFF TGTGCCAGCAGGGGACAGGGGAAGCCTGAAGCTTTCTTT
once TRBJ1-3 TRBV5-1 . CASSLESADSGNTIYF TGCGCCAGCAGCTTGGAATCGGCGGACTCTGGAAACACCATATATTTT
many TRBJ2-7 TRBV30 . CAWSVAPAYEQYF TGTGCCTGGAGTGTAGCCCCGGCCTACGAGCAGTACTTC